The rows below give T cell receptor beta chains drawn from one sample of a study of cytomegalovirus exposure and HLA in healthy donors. The protocol was immunoSEQ multiplex PCR, while the TCRdb copy is restricted to in-frame clones and leaves out a portion. Of a few hundred thousand clones in the sample, just over 85% were seen once. The sequencing input was PBMCs. The receptor source for this set is a woman aged 18-29 years in good health and CMV-seronegative. Each CDR3 is given with its conserved first and last residue. The order of the fields is clone size, J gene, V gene, CDR3 protein. Only part of the rows carry a size: once, few, many, or a class if the clone is expanded.

>NA|TRBJ2-6|TRBV4-1
CASSQVPQTHSGANVLTF
>NA|TRBJ1-1|TRBV10-3
CAIGGRGPDTEAFF
>NA|TRBJ1-4|TRBV6-4
CASSVRTPLVKLFF
>NA|TRBJ2-7|TRBV9
CASSVETSSYEQYF
>once|TRBJ2-5|TRBV25-1
CASSTPSQETQYF
>NA|TRBJ1-2|TRBV2
CASTGRSFNYGYTF
>NA|TRBJ2-5|TRBV2
CASSQETQYF
>NA|TRBJ1-1|TRBV28
CASNPAGEATEAFF
>NA|TRBJ1-4|TRBV7-6
CASSLDLGIREKLFF
>few|TRBJ1-2|TRBV12-5
CASGPELYGYTF
>NA|TRBJ2-7|TRBV18
CASSPPGLASNEQYF
>NA|TRBJ2-3|TRBV12-5
CASGLTTDTQYF
>NA|TRBJ2-2|TRBV13
CASSFEQGAGELFF
>NA|TRBJ2-7|TRBV7-2
CASSRDNYEQYF
>few|TRBJ1-1|TRBV6-6
CASSGTSPEAFF
>NA|TRBJ2-3|TRBV11-3
CASSLGAGGRDTQYF
>NA|TRBJ2-7|TRBV30
CAWSVGGANPYEQYF
>NA|TRBJ1-5|TRBV7-6
CASSFIHGESQHF
>NA|TRBJ1-5|TRBV9
CASSNTGNSNQPQHF
>NA|TRBJ1-5|TRBV5-1
CASSLFSGINQPQHF
>NA|TRBJ2-1|TRBV27
CASRGRTNNEQFF
>NA|TRBJ1-5|TRBV18
CASSRGQTRRPQHF
>NA|TRBJ1-6|TRBV19
CASELRGARSPLHF
>NA|TRBJ1-1|TRBV28
CASSSTGQGLEAFF
>NA|TRBJ2-3|TRBV11-2
CASSLVLAGIITDTQYF
>NA|TRBJ2-3|TRBV4-3
CASSQELAGGEVTQYF
>NA|TRBJ2-5|TRBV7-9
CASSSFAGTGIRQETQYF
>NA|TRBJ1-5|TRBV29-1
CSVDSGQGEQPQHF
>NA|TRBJ2-7|TRBV5-1
CASSPRGTYEQYF
>few|TRBJ1-4|TRBV18
CASSPGWTGGEKLFF
>NA|TRBJ2-5|TRBV5-1
CASSLEPGSRRETQYF
>NA|TRBJ2-7|TRBV29-1
CSVLFTGTARSYEQYF
>NA|TRBJ1-1|TRBV2
CASSTVTEAFF
>NA|TRBJ1-6|TRBV7-2
CASSPGTGGTSPLHF
>NA|TRBJ2-2|TRBV11-2
CASSSRGSGGELFF
>NA|TRBJ2-7|TRBV5-6
CASSLAHRGSSYEQYF
>NA|TRBJ1-2|TRBV6-1
CASSEAFRGQLTNNYGYTF
>few|TRBJ1-5|TRBV20-1
CSVEGVEPQHF
>NA|TRBJ1-2|TRBV28
CASSLPGPYGYTF
>few|TRBJ2-2|TRBV19
CASSPRTSGRWTGELFF
>NA|TRBJ1-1|TRBV5-1
CASSLGGVLKSEAFF
>once|TRBJ1-2|TRBV28
CASTGGYGYTF
>NA|TRBJ2-7|TRBV28
CASSELAGEHSYEQYF
>NA|TRBJ2-7|TRBV6-5
CASSYSSYRADEQYF
>NA|TRBJ2-3|TRBV15
CATSREYRVVTDTQYF
>NA|TRBJ1-1|TRBV9
CASSPHDRVVTEAFF
>once|TRBJ1-5|TRBV5-1
CASSLAPRTGGLRPQHF
>once|TRBJ2-3|TRBV14
CASSQEVGGADTQYF
>NA|TRBJ2-7|TRBV23-1
CASPISGRSPEQYF
>NA|TRBJ1-1|TRBV27
CASSHLTDRGTEAFF
>NA|TRBJ2-1|TRBV28
CASSLPPGLAEQFF
>NA|TRBJ2-7|TRBV28
CASRSGPGREQYF
>NA|TRBJ1-6|TRBV30
CAWSVLGQGSSPLHF
>NA|TRBJ2-3|TRBV11-2
CASSLSRTVPSGTQYF
>once|TRBJ1-4|TRBV9
CASSAFGTGNEKLFF
>few|TRBJ1-2|TRBV6-5
CASSYSQGALGYTF
>NA|TRBJ1-3|TRBV6-1
CASSAGRQGSSGNTIYF
>NA|TRBJ2-5|TRBV6-6
CASSYSSARETQYF
>NA|TRBJ2-7|TRBV7-2
CASRRTGHEQYF